These 8 T cell receptor beta chains were all obtained from the same sample, sequenced in a study of cytomegalovirus exposure and HLA in healthy donors. It was with 60 Vbeta and 13 Jbeta primers that the PCR ran. The table came from immunoSEQ multiplex PCR; TCRdb's copy has only in-frame clones and leaves some out. The table lists more than 95,000 clones, 83% of them singletons. Sequences were obtained from PBMCs. The receptors originated from a middle-aged woman in good health and CMV-seropositive.

The V and J genes are TRBV5-4 and TRBJ2-5; tentative D call: TRBD2 (5 bases). CDR1 is SGHNT, CDR2 YYREEE, per germline (reference sequence). CDR3 length equals 14 residues. V was pared by 7 bases and J by 7 bases, with 20 bases between. Written as DNA, the CDR3 is TGTGCCAGCGGGGTCTTTGCCGCGGAGGTGACCCAGTACTTC. Translating gives CASGVFAAEVTQYF.

J is TRBJ1-2 and V is TRBV4-1; 10 nucleotides match TRBD1. The CDR3 loop spans 16 amino acids. CDR1 and CDR2 (germline): MGHRA, YSYEKL. Trimming removed 4 bases from V and 4 bases from J; junction bases left unmatched: 9. DNA for the CDR3: TGCGCCAGCAGCCTCAGAGCGACAGGGGGCATCTATGGCTACACCTTC. Amino acid sequence: CASSLRATGGIYGYTF.

The CDR3 is CASRPPRGNTGELFF. CDR3 in DNA: TGTGCCAGCAGGCCCCCGCGTGGGAACACCGGGGAGCTGTTTTTT. The rearrangement uses TRBV6-5 and TRBJ2-2; D remains unclear. The V end lost 6 bases, the J end lost 1 base, and 12 bases lay between the germline ends. CDR3 length: 15 residues. Germline CDR1 and CDR2: MNHEY and SVGAGI.

The chain couples TRBV11-2 to TRBJ2-7, with 8 bases identical to TRBD1. V shed 9 bases, J shed 4 bases, and the junction held 8 bases outside the gene matches. There are 13 residues in the CDR3. The germline V gene has CDR1 SGHAT and CDR2 FQNNGV. CDR3 DNA sequence: TGTGCCAGTAGGGGACAGGTGACTTACGAGCAGTACTTC. Translating gives CASRGQVTYEQYF.

The V and J genes are TRBV4-1 and TRBJ2-7; D unresolved. The V and J ends lost 0 bases and 1 base respectively, with 13 bases between them. This CDR3 comprises 16 residues. Germline lookup yields CDR1 MGHRA and CDR2 YSYEKL. The CDR3 bases are TGCGCCAGCAGCCAAGATCTGCCAGCGAGGTCCTACGAGCAGTACTTC. It encodes CASSQDLPARSYEQYF.

In this sample, this clone turned up a few times. This chain links TRBV28 with TRBJ1-4, with D unresolved. The germline gives CDR1 MDHEN, CDR2 SYDVKM. CDR3 length: 10 amino acids. The germline V and J ends were trimmed by 8 bases and 7 bases, with 5 bases remaining between them. The CDR3 spells CASRGEKLFF. In DNA, the CDR3 is TGTGCCAGCCGGGGTGAAAAACTGTTTTTT.

The rearrangement uses TRBV28 and TRBJ1-4; D not certain. The V end lost 10 bases, the J end lost 4 bases, and 16 bases lay between the germline ends. The germline CDR1 and CDR2 sequences are MDHEN and SYDVKM. This CDR3 has 14 amino acids. The CDR3 protein is CAIAGGFYNEKLFF. As DNA, the CDR3 is TGTGCCATCGCCGGAGGGTTTTATAATGAAAAACTGTTTTTT. Using reference TRBV28 and TRBJ1-4 for the parts outside the CDR3, the full variable domain is DVKVTQSSRYLVKRTGEKVFLECVQDMDHENMFWYRQDPGLGLRLIYFSYDVKMKEKGDIPEGYSVSREKKERFSLILESASTNQTSMYLCAIAGGFYNEKLFFGSGTQLSVL.

This chain connects TRBV5-4 to TRBJ2-2, with 7 bases lining up with TRBD2. CDR1 and CDR2 from the germline V gene are SGHNT and YYREEE (reference sequence). V was clipped by 4 bases and J by 1 base; unmatched bases: 7. The CDR3 has 16 amino acids. The CDR3 loop is CASSKQSGGNTGELFF. The CDR3 DNA reads TGTGCCAGCAGCAAGCAATCGGGAGGGAACACCGGGGAGCTGTTTTTT.